A single sample gave rise to the 29 T cell receptor beta chains below, sequenced in a study of cytomegalovirus exposure and HLA in healthy donors. Primers included in the PCR were 60 Vbeta and 13 Jbeta primers. Produced via immunoSEQ multiplex PCR; TCRdb's table is partial and in-frame only. The listing contains tens of thousands of clones. The sample consisted of PBMCs. The source is a female donor in good health and CMV-seropositive.

This rearrangement joins TRBV7-2 to TRBJ2-2; 16 bases are shared with TRBD2. CDR3 size: 17 residues. CDR1 is SGHTA, CDR2 FQGNSA, per germline. V was clipped by 5 bases and J by 5 bases; unmatched bases: 5. The CDR3, as DNA: TGTGCCAGCAGCCCCCCGGGACTAGCGGGGGGGACCGGGGAGCTGTTTTTT. Translated: CASSPPGLAGGTGELFF.

The rearrangement links TRBV12-5 to TRBJ2-7; 9 bases match TRBD1. The CDR3 totals 14 residues. V gave up 6 bases and J gave up 7 bases; unmatched junction bases: 10. Per germline, CDR1 LGHNT and CDR2 FRNRAP. Written as DNA, the CDR3 is TGTGCTAGTGGACCCAGACAGGGGGGAAGGGAGCAGTACTTC. Protein: CASGPRQGGREQYF. Supplemented by reference TRBV12-5 and TRBJ2-7, the full variable domain reads DARVTQTPRHKVTEMGQEVTMRCQPILGHNTVFWYRQTMMQGLELLAYFRNRAPLDDSGMPKDRFSAEMPDATLATLKIQPSEPRDSAVYFCASGPRQGGREQYFGPGTRLTVT.

The genes are TRBV7-2 and TRBJ2-3; D is uncertain. The CDR3 is 16 residues long. Trimming took 3 bases from V and 1 from J, leaving 14 bases between them. The germline V gene has CDR1 SGHTA and CDR2 FQGNSA. This CDR3 reads CASSFGSAVRTDTQYF. The DNA for the CDR3 is TGTGCCAGCAGCTTTGGCTCCGCAGTTCGCACAGATACGCAGTATTTT.

The chain is built from TRBV14 and TRBJ2-5; no clear D. The length of the CDR3 is 11 residues. Per the germline V gene, CDR1 is SGHDN and CDR2 is FVKESK. V was cut by 6 bases and J by 5 bases, with 7 bases left in between. In nucleotides, the CDR3 is TGTGCCAGCAGTCTTTATGAGACCCAGTACTTC. Protein: CASSLYETQYF. The variable domain in full, with the rest retrieved from reference TRBV14 and TRBJ2-5, is EAGVTQFPSHSVIEKGQTVTLRCDPISGHDNLYWYRRVMGKEIKFLLHFVKESKQDESGMPNNRFLAERTGGTYSTLKVQPAELEDSGVYFCASSLYETQYFGPGTRLLVL.

The rearrangement uses TRBV5-1 and TRBJ1-2; D is uncertain. Trimming cost V 0 bases and J 7 bases, with 19 bases left between them. Germline V gene lookup returns CDR1 SGHRS and CDR2 YFSETQ. The CDR3 spans 16 residues. The CDR3 here is CASSLAPSLSLGGYTF. Here the CDR3 DNA reads TGCGCCAGCAGCTTGGCCCCAAGCCTTAGCTTAGGTGGCTACACCTTC.

The V gene is TRBV27, the J gene TRBJ1-1; the D gene is possibly TRBD1 (6 bases). This CDR3 has 13 residues. V dropped 5 bases and J dropped 1 base, with 8 bases sitting between them. From germline, CDR1 is MNHEY and CDR2 SMNVEV (reference sequence). The CDR3 DNA reads TGTGCCAGCAGTGTCAGGGGGAACACTGAAGCTTTCTTT. Amino acid sequence: CASSVRGNTEAFF.

The chain joins TRBV5-4 to TRBJ1-2; 9 bases line up with TRBD1. Per the germline V gene, CDR1 is SGHNT and CDR2 is YYREEE (reference sequence). The J segment lost 6 bases and the V segment lost 3 bases, leaving 12 bases of the junction unmatched. The CDR3 runs 16 residues. The CDR3 protein is CASSSPLDRGRNGYTF. DNA for the CDR3: TGTGCCAGCAGCTCACCTCTGGACAGGGGCAGGAATGGCTACACCTTC. Drawing the rest from reference TRBV5-4 and TRBJ1-2, the complete variable domain is ETGVTQSPTHLIKTRGQQVTLRCSSQSGHNTVSWYQQALGQGPQFIFQYYREEENGRGNFPPRFSGLQFPNYSSELNVNALELDDSALYLCASSSPLDRGRNGYTFGSGTRLTVV.

The CDR3 region has the DNA TGCGCCAGCAGCTTGGAATCTATCACAGATACGCAGTATTTT. It specifies CASSLESITDTQYF. This sequence joins TRBV5-1 and TRBJ2-3; D unresolved. With 0 bases removed from V and 2 bases from J, the gap between germline ends came to 7 bases. In germline, CDR1 is SGHRS, CDR2 YFSETQ. CDR3 size: 14 residues.

The rearrangement uses TRBV15 and TRBJ2-1; TRBD2 matches 8 bases. J gave up 1 base and V 1 base, and 3 bases lay outside the gene matches. CDR1 LNHNV and CDR2 YYDKDF come from the germline V gene (reference sequence). CDR3 size: 16 residues. The CDR3 loop reads CATSRGAGGSYNEQFF. The CDR3 region has the DNA TGTGCCACCAGCAGAGGGGCGGGAGGTTCCTACAATGAGCAGTTCTTC.

The chain recombines TRBV28 with TRBJ2-7; 7 bases match TRBD1. Germline CDR1 reads MDHEN; CDR2 reads SYDVKM. J gave up 2 bases and V 8 bases, and 3 bases lay outside the gene matches. The CDR3 has 12 amino acids. The CDR3 coding sequence is TGTGCCAGCCGGACAGGCGCCTACGAGCAGTACTTC. Translated: CASRTGAYEQYF. Together with reference TRBV28 and TRBJ2-7, the CDR3 gives the full variable domain: DVKVTQSSRYLVKRTGEKVFLECVQDMDHENMFWYRQDPGLGLRLIYFSYDVKMKEKGDIPEGYSVSREKKERFSLILESASTNQTSMYLCASRTGAYEQYFGPGTRLTVT.

The chain links TRBV14 to TRBJ2-1; 10 bases align to TRBD2. This CDR3 spans 17 amino acids. The V gene's germline CDR1 is SGHDN and CDR2 FVKESK. J gave up 4 bases and V 3 bases, and 9 bases lay outside the gene matches. In nucleotides, the CDR3 is TGTGCCAGCAGCCAGGTTAGGAGGACTAGCGGATACAATGAGCAGTTCTTC. Protein sequence: CASSQVRRTSGYNEQFF.

The rearrangement uses TRBV28 and TRBJ2-2, with D perhaps TRBD2 (5 bases). This CDR3 is 15 amino acids long. The germline V gene has CDR1 MDHEN and CDR2 SYDVKM. Between the trimmed V and J ends, which lost 3 bases and 8 bases, there was a span of 16 bases. DNA for the CDR3: TGTGCCAGCAGTTTCGGCCTAGCCAGAGAGGGGGAGCTGTTTTTT. Encoded protein: CASSFGLAREGELFF.

The chain employs TRBV5-4 and TRBJ2-7; TRBD2 matches 8 bases. Germline V gene sequence: CDR1 SGHNT, CDR2 YYREEE (reference sequence). V trimming: 5 bases; J trimming: 3 bases; junction bases outside the gene matches: 4. The CDR3 is 13 amino acids. DNA for the CDR3: TGTGCCAGCAGGGAGAGCGGGGGCTACGAGCAGTACTTC. Protein sequence: CASRESGGYEQYF.

The CDR3 loop reads CASSVVPIAGIQETQYF. CDR3 nucleotides: TGTGCCAGCAGCGTAGTCCCTATAGCGGGGATACAAGAGACCCAGTACTTC. This sequence joins TRBV9 and TRBJ2-5; 8 nucleotides match TRBD2. The CDR3 covers 17 residues. V lost 0 bases, J lost 2 bases, and 9 bases stayed unmatched. Germline values: CDR1 SGDLS, CDR2 YYNGEE.

This chain connects TRBV15 to TRBJ1-6; TRBD1 matches at 7 bases. This CDR3 has 14 amino acids. Germline V CDR1 and CDR2: LNHNV, YYDKDF (reference sequence). The junction had 3 bases not matched to a gene; V was cut back by 3 bases and J by 7 bases. This CDR3 reads CATSSRQGNSPLHF. DNA of the CDR3: TGTGCCACCAGCAGTCGACAGGGAAATTCACCCCTCCACTTT.

Remarks on this clone: A read error may account for a junction end that differs from germline. The chain is built from TRBV5-1 and TRBJ1-1; possibly TRBD1 for D (5 bases). CDR1 is SGHRS, CDR2 YFSETQ, per germline. The CDR3 is 14 amino acids. The CDR3 DNA sequence: TGCGCCAGCAGCCTTCCAGGGTCAAGCACTGAAGATTTCTTT. Protein product: CASSLPGSSTEDFF. The variable domain in full, with the rest retrieved from reference TRBV5-1 and TRBJ1-1, is KAGVTQTPRYLIKTRGQQVTLSCSPISGHRSVSWYQQTPGQGLQFLFEYFSETQRNKGNFPGRFSGRQFSNSRSEMNVSTLELGDSALYLCASSLPGSSTEDFFGQGTRLTVV.

The V and J genes are TRBV5-1 and TRBJ2-2; 11 bases align to TRBD2. The CDR3 is 15 residues long. Germline CDR1 reads SGHRS; CDR2 reads YFSETQ. V lost 0 bases, J lost 5 bases, and 0 bases stayed unmatched. In DNA, the CDR3 is TGCGCCAGCAGCTTGGGACTAGCGGGGACCGGGGAGCTGTTTTTT. Translated, it gives CASSLGLAGTGELFF.

This chain connects TRBV30 to TRBJ1-1; TRBD1 matches at 7 bases. V gave up 1 base and J gave up 1 base; unmatched junction bases: 3. This CDR3 contains 14 residues. Germline lookup yields CDR1 GTSNPN and CDR2 SVGIG (reference sequence). In DNA, the CDR3 is TGTGCCTGGAGTGGGGGACAGTCGAACACTGAAGCTTTCTTT. It specifies CAWSGGQSNTEAFF.

This chain links TRBV5-1 with TRBJ1-3; D is possibly TRBD1 (5 bases). The CDR3 has 15 amino acids. Germline CDR1 and CDR2: SGHRS and YFSETQ. V was cut by 5 bases and J by 0 bases, with 12 bases left in between. The CDR3, as DNA: TGCGCCAGCAGACGGGGGGGAAACTCTGGAAACACCATATATTTT. It specifies CASRRGGNSGNTIYF.

The chain employs TRBV4-1 and TRBJ2-7; 10 bases are a match to TRBD2. The V gene's germline CDR1 is MGHRA and CDR2 YSYEKL. After removal of 5 bases from V and 1 base from J, the junction contained 5 bases not matched to a gene. The CDR3 runs to 15 residues. CDR3 nucleotides: TGCGCCAGCAGCTCTCGGACTAGCGGTTCCTACGAGCAGTACTTC. Amino acid sequence: CASSSRTSGSYEQYF.

The V gene is TRBV5-8, the J gene TRBJ2-2; TRBD2 is a possible D gene (5 bases). CDR1 and CDR2 (germline): SGHTS, YDEGEE. This CDR3 region has 16 residues. Trimming shortened V by 0 bases and J by 2 bases, and 11 bases separated the two germline ends. In DNA, the CDR3 is TGTGCCAGCAGCTTGGAACCAGCGGACAACACCGGGGAGCTGTTTTTT. It specifies CASSLEPADNTGELFF.

The chain employs TRBV29-1 and TRBJ1-2; 9 nucleotides match TRBD1. The V gene's germline CDR1 is SQVTM and CDR2 ANQGSEA. This CDR3 comprises 12 residues. V shed 8 bases, J shed 8 bases, and the junction held 9 bases outside the gene matches. The CDR3 is CSTPGQGRGYTF. As DNA, the CDR3 is TGCAGCACCCCGGGACAGGGAAGAGGCTACACCTTC.

V is TRBV5-4 and J is TRBJ2-3; TRBD2 agrees at 7 bases. The ends lost 4 bases at V and 1 base at J; junction bases unmatched: 6. CDR1 and CDR2 (germline): SGHNT, YYREEE (reference sequence). This CDR3 comprises 15 residues. CDR3 residues: CASSPGGLRTDTQYF. The CDR3 region has the DNA TGTGCCAGCAGCCCGGGGGGTCTCCGCACAGATACGCAGTATTTT.

The V call is TRBV4-2, the J call TRBJ2-3, with 9 bases lining up with TRBD2. This CDR3 spans 17 amino acids. CDR1 is LGHNA, CDR2 YNFKEQ, per germline. V shed 5 bases, J shed 3 bases, and the junction held 12 bases outside the gene matches. The CDR3 protein is CASSSLGGGRGTDTQYF. Written as DNA, the CDR3 is TGTGCCAGCAGCTCCCTTGGAGGCGGGAGGGGGACAGATACGCAGTATTTT.

The chain joins TRBV6-6 to TRBJ2-2; TRBD1 is a possible D gene (6 bases). Looked up from germline, CDR1 is MNHNY and CDR2 is SVGAGI (reference sequence). V dropped 2 bases and J dropped 0 bases, with 10 bases sitting between them. This CDR3 region has 16 residues. In DNA, the CDR3 is TGTGCCAGCAGTTACACCGGGACACCGAACACCGGGGAGCTGTTTTTT. The encoded protein is CASSYTGTPNTGELFF.

The chain has TRBV10-1 and TRBJ1-4; perhaps TRBD1 as D (5 bases). CDR3 length: 15 residues. V lost 6 bases and J 0 bases, leaving 11 bases between the germline ends. Germline CDR1 is WNHNN and CDR2 is SYGVQD (reference sequence). The CDR3 region has the DNA TGCGCCAGCAGCCCCGACAGCTCAACTAATGAAAAACTGTTTTTT. Translated: CASSPDSSTNEKLFF.

The chain couples TRBV5-1 to TRBJ2-3; D might be TRBD1 (5 bases). Germline CDR1 and CDR2: SGHRS and YFSETQ. The CDR3 extends over 15 amino acids. Trimming pared 4 bases from V and 0 bases from J, leaving 12 bases between. This CDR3 reads CASSATVSSTDTQYF. The CDR3, as DNA: TGCGCCAGCAGCGCGACAGTTTCGAGCACAGATACGCAGTATTTT.

J is TRBJ1-3 and V is TRBV10-1; D is possibly TRBD1 (6 bases). The ends were cut back, 4 bases at V and 0 bases at J, with 13 bases in the middle. The CDR3 sequence is 16 residues long. CDR1 is WNHNN and CDR2 is SYGVQD in the germline V gene (reference sequence). The CDR3 reads CASSGQATSSGNTIYF. CDR3 DNA sequence: TGCGCCAGCAGTGGACAGGCGACGAGCTCTGGAAACACCATATATTTT.

The rearrangement uses TRBV29-1 and TRBJ2-7, with 7 bases identical to TRBD2. CDR1 is SQVTM, CDR2 ANQGSEA, per germline. The CDR3 is 14 residues long. J lost 2 bases, V lost 6 bases, and 10 bases had no gene match. CDR3 residues: CSVVVREAAYEQYF. The CDR3 coding sequence is TGCAGCGTAGTAGTCCGGGAGGCCGCCTACGAGCAGTACTTC.